The next 16 T cell receptor beta chains were all read from a single sample in a study of control samples from healthy donors and cancer patients. Libraries were prepared by immunoSEQ multiplex PCR; TCRdb keeps only in-frame clonotypes and omits some of them. The data hold tens of thousands of clones, with 85% to 90% observed a single time. Source material: PBMCs. These receptors were collected from a woman aged 45-59 years with colorectal cancer.

The chain links TRBV24-1 to TRBJ2-3; D perhaps matches TRBD1 (5 bases). This CDR3 region has 17 residues. Germline V lookup: CDR1 KGHDR, CDR2 SFDVKD. V lost 4 bases, J lost 1 base, and 17 bases lay in between. CDR3 protein: CATSDQRGTIGTDTQYF. The DNA for the CDR3 is TGTGCCACCAGTGACCAAAGGGGTACCATCGGCACAGATACGCAGTATTTT.

The chain carries TRBV3-1 (or the pseudogene TRBV3-2) and TRBJ1-1, with unresolved D. Looked up from germline, CDR1 is LGHDT and CDR2 is YNNKEL (reference sequence). The CDR3 is made up of 14 amino acids. V lost 4 bases and J 5 bases, leaving 14 bases between the germline ends. CDR3 nucleotides: TGTGCCAGCAGCCGCGCCTCTCCTGGGACTGAAGCTTTCTTT. Translating gives CASSRASPGTEAFF.

V and J are TRBV5-1 and TRBJ2-5, with 8 nucleotides matching TRBD2. CDR3 length: 15 residues. J gave up 4 bases and V 0 bases, and 5 bases lay outside the gene matches. Germline V gives CDR1 SGHRS, CDR2 YFSETQ. The CDR3, as DNA: TGCGCCAGCAGCTTGGTCGGGGGGGAAGGAGAGACCCAGTACTTC. Encoded protein: CASSLVGGEGETQYF.

This chain connects TRBV19 to TRBJ2-3; a weak D match, TRBD2 (6 bases). Germline V gives CDR1 LNHDA, CDR2 SQIVND (reference sequence). The CDR3 runs to 15 residues. V lost 1 base and J lost 4, with 12 bases in between. The CDR3 region has the DNA TGTGCCAGTAGTATAGGGAGGGCCCGGGCAGATACGCAGTATTTT. It translates to CASSIGRARADTQYF.

The CDR3 nucleotides read TGTGCCAGCAGCCCAGGGACAGGGGGCTCCGATTCACCCCTCCACTTT. Translation: CASSPGTGGSDSPLHF. The J gene is TRBJ1-6, the V gene TRBV3-1 (or the pseudogene TRBV3-2); 12 bases line up with TRBD1. The CDR3 spans 16 residues. In germline, CDR1 is LGHDT, CDR2 YNNKEL (reference sequence). The junction had 6 bases not matched to a gene; V was cut back by 4 bases and J by 8 bases.

This chain connects TRBV7-9 to TRBJ2-7, with D perhaps matching TRBD1 or TRBD2 (5 bases each). Trimming left V 2 bases short and J 7 bases short, with 9 bases between. Germline V gene sequence: CDR1 SEHNR, CDR2 FQNEAQ (reference sequence). The CDR3 sequence is 12 residues long. As DNA, the CDR3 is TGTGCCAGCAGCTTATATGGGGGAGAGCAGTACGTC. Its translation: CASSLYGGEQYV.

The chain combines TRBV7-2 with TRBJ2-1, with 12 positions matching TRBD2. V lost 3 bases to trimming and J lost 9 bases; unmatched junction nucleotides: 6. The germline V gene encodes CDR1 SGHTA and CDR2 FQGNSA. The CDR3 is made up of 15 amino acids. The CDR3 nucleotides read TGTGCCAGCAGCTTCCCTTCTAGCGGGGGGGGTGAGCAGTTCTTC. This encodes CASSFPSSGGGEQFF.

The V call is TRBV21-1, the J call TRBJ2-7; whether TRBD2, the table's D call, matches the DNA was not checked. TRBV21-1 is a listed pseudogene. The CDR3 runs 16 residues. The CDR3: CASTGIRTASSYEQYV. The CDR3 DNA is TGTGCCAGCACGGGGATAAGGACGGCGAGCTCCTACGAGCAGTACGTC.

J is TRBJ2-3 and V is TRBV6-5; 9 bases map to TRBD2. This CDR3 contains 14 residues. The V and J ends lost 5 bases and 5 bases, in that order; junction bases with no gene match: 5. Looked up from germline, CDR1 is MNHEY and CDR2 is SVGAGI. In DNA form, the CDR3 reads TGTGCCAGCAGTCTGGGACTAGCAGGAGATACGCAGTATTTT. It yields the protein CASSLGLAGDTQYF.

This clone was found a few times. The rearrangement links TRBV5-6 to TRBJ2-2; D uncertain. The V and J ends lost 0 bases and 8 bases respectively, with 11 bases between them. The CDR3 runs to 14 residues. CDR1 SGHDT and CDR2 YYEEEE come from the germline V gene. The CDR3 sequence is CASSLAASSGELFF. In nucleotides, the CDR3 is TGTGCCAGCAGCTTGGCAGCCAGCTCAGGGGAGCTGTTTTTT.

The chain links TRBV28 to TRBJ2-7; 13 bases match TRBD2. V was clipped by 5 bases and J by 6 bases; unmatched bases: 13. Germline V gene data show CDR1 as MDHEN and CDR2 as SYDVKM. This CDR3 is 17 amino acids long. This chain's CDR3 is CASSPLLAGGRSAEQYV. In nucleotides, the CDR3 is TGTGCCAGCAGTCCTTTACTAGCGGGGGGGCGATCCGCCGAGCAGTACGTC.

The chain couples TRBV24-1 to TRBJ2-2; possibly TRBD1 or TRBD2 for D (6 bases each). The CDR3 consists of 17 residues. V dropped 5 bases and J dropped 3 bases, with 18 bases sitting between them. CDR1 and CDR2 from the germline V gene are KGHDR and SFDVKD. CDR3 sequence (DNA): TGTGCCACCAGTGGAAAGGGGGGTGGTTTCGACACCGGGGAGCTGTTTTTT. Translating it yields CATSGKGGGFDTGELFF.

The CDR3 is CASSNQETQYF. As DNA, the CDR3 is TGTGCCAGCTCAAACCAAGAGACCCAGTACTTC. V is TRBV18 and J is TRBJ2-5; D is uncertain. The germline V gene encodes CDR1 KGHSH and CDR2 LQKENI. The CDR3 is 11 residues long. V was trimmed by 5 bases and J by 0 bases, leaving 1 base between them. Based on the CDR3 plus reference TRBV18 and TRBJ2-5, the full variable domain is NAGVMQNPRHLVRRRGQEARLRCSPMKGHSHVYWYRQLPEEGLKFMVYLQKENIIDESGMPKERFSAEFPKEGPSILRIQQVVRGDSAAYFCASSNQETQYFGPGTRLLVL.

The J gene is TRBJ2-1, the V gene TRBV15; no reliable D call. The CDR3 is made up of 13 amino acids. The V and J ends lost 8 bases and 4 bases respectively, with 12 bases between them. Germline V CDR1 and CDR2: LNHNV, YYDKDF (reference sequence). The DNA for the CDR3 is TGTGCCACCGCGCAGGTATCTTACAATGAGCAGTTCTTC. Protein product: CATAQVSYNEQFF.

This chain joins TRBV6-5 and TRBJ1-2; no firm D call. The V end lost 2 bases, the J end lost 1 base, and 8 bases lay between the germline ends. The CDR3 runs to 14 residues. Germline V gene lookup returns CDR1 MNHEY and CDR2 SVGAGI. Written as DNA, the CDR3 is TGTGCCAGCAGTTACCGGCAGATTAACTATGGCTACACCTTC. It codes for CASSYRQINYGYTF.

The chain recombines TRBV6-2 or TRBV6-3 with TRBJ1-2, with TRBD1 as a possible D gene (5 bases). Germline CDR1 reads MNHEY; CDR2 reads SVGEGT. CDR3 length: 15 residues. Trimming removed 2 bases from V and 2 bases from J, with 12 bases in between. CDR3 region: CASSYGGRFNYGYTF. In DNA, the CDR3 is TGTGCCAGCAGTTACGGGGGTCGATTCAACTATGGCTACACCTTC.